What follows are 30 T cell receptor beta chains derived from one specimen sequenced in a study of T cells in Graves' hyperthyroidism and ophthalmopathy. Amplified TCR beta CDR3 regions came from RNA transcripts. A set of HTBI primers served as the primers for a first-round RT-PCR of the TCR CDR3. TCRdb passed the multiplex PCR reads through MiXCR, listing each CDR3 protein once. The sample includes under 300,000 distinct CDR3 sequences, 20% to 25% of them seen just once. The specimen was blood. The source of these receptors is a man in his forties with Graves' hyperthyroidism that later progressed to Graves' ophthalmopathy.

Ten or more counts support this clonotype. The V and J genes are TRBV6-1 and TRBJ1-2, with D hard to call. This CDR3 is 15 amino acids long. Germline V gives CDR1 MNHNS, CDR2 SASEGT. Trimming cost V 2 bases and J 2 bases, with 12 bases left between them. For the CDR3, the DNA is TGTGCCAGCAGTGAAATGCCAGTTGCCAACTATGGCTACACCTTC. It specifies CASSEMPVANYGYTF.

This clonotype has a count of ten or more. The chain uses TRBV20-1 and TRBJ2-7, with D unclear. Germline values: CDR1 DFQATT, CDR2 SNEGSKA (reference sequence). CDR3 length equals 12 residues. With 5 bases removed from V and 4 bases from J, the gap between germline ends came to 12 bases. The CDR3 here is CSAAPETYEQYF. In DNA, the CDR3 is TGCAGTGCTGCCCCTGAGACTTACGAGCAGTACTTC.

This chain uses TRBV12-3 or TRBV12-4 with TRBJ1-3, with a tentative D call TRBD1 (5 bases). Between the trimmed V and J ends, which lost 5 bases and 3 bases, there was a span of 14 bases. The CDR3 is 15 amino acids. The CDR3 sequence is CASSTDSLDGNTIYF. The CDR3 DNA sequence: TGTGCCAGCAGTACCGACAGTCTCGATGGAAACACCATATATTTT.

The gene calls are TRBV6-5 and TRBJ1-1; 7 positions agree with TRBD1. With V trimmed by 2 bases and J by 5 bases, 5 bases remained unmatched. Per germline, CDR1 MNHEY and CDR2 SVGAGI. CDR3 length: 14 amino acids. The CDR3 DNA is TGTGCCAGCAGTTACAACAGGGGCGAAACTGAAGCTTTCTTT. Its translation is CASSYNRGETEAFF.

This clonotype occurred many times. This rearrangement joins TRBV24-1 to TRBJ2-7, with 13 bases identical to TRBD2. V dropped 9 bases and J dropped 5; count of bases not matched to a gene: 3. This CDR3 has 13 amino acids. Germline values: CDR1 KGHDR, CDR2 SFDVKD. CDR3 residues: CATQLAGGNEQYF. CDR3 nucleotides: TGTGCCACCCAACTAGCGGGAGGGAACGAGCAGTACTTC.

This clonotype has a count of ten or more. The chain couples TRBV4-2 to TRBJ2-7, with 7 bases matching TRBD1. The V gene's germline CDR1 is LGHNA and CDR2 YNFKEQ. This CDR3 contains 17 residues. With 4 bases clipped from V and 7 bases from J, the junction kept 19 bases outside the gene matches. CDR3 region: CASSRSTGTARSSEQYF. CDR3 DNA: TGTGCCAGCAGCCGGAGTACCGGGACAGCGCGTTCATCGGAGCAGTACTTC.

The gene calls are TRBV12-3 or TRBV12-4 and TRBJ1-1, with D possibly TRBD1 on 6 matching bases. Trimming took off 6 bases at V and 4 bases at J, with 15 bases between the two ends. This CDR3 contains 14 residues. CDR3 nucleotides: TGTGCCAGCAGGGTGGCAGGGGCGCCCACTGAAGCTTTCTTT. It is translated as CASRVAGAPTEAFF.

This clonotype was detected ten times or more. The V and J genes are TRBV7-9 and TRBJ1-1, with 8 bases identical to TRBD1. This CDR3 spans 16 amino acids. The V and J ends lost 8 bases and 4 bases, in that order; junction bases with no gene match: 15. From germline, CDR1 is SEHNR and CDR2 FQNEAQ (reference sequence). The CDR3 DNA follows: TGTGCCAGCGTACTCCCCACCCGGACAGGGTCCACTGAAGCTTTCTTT. The encoded protein is CASVLPTRTGSTEAFF.

This clonotype was seen ten or more times. This sequence joins TRBV7-9 and TRBJ1-1; D remains ambiguous. The CDR3 length is 14 residues. The germline V gene encodes CDR1 SEHNR and CDR2 FQNEAQ (reference sequence). V lost 5 bases and J 0 bases, leaving 10 bases between the germline ends. CDR3 in amino acids: CASSPTNLNTEAFF. CDR3 coding DNA: TGTGCCAGCAGCCCAACTAACTTGAACACTGAAGCTTTCTTT.

This clonotype was detected many times. The CDR3, as DNA: TGCGCCAGCAGCCGCGGACTAGCGGGAGGGTGGGACCAAGAGACCCAGTACTTC. Its protein is CASSRGLAGGWDQETQYF. This rearrangement joins TRBV5-1 to TRBJ2-5, with TRBD2 identical over 15 bases. Germline V gene lookup returns CDR1 SGHRS and CDR2 YFSETQ. Trimming cost V 4 bases and J 0 bases; bases outside gene matches: 7. The CDR3 is 18 amino acids.

This clonotype was detected many times. The chain is built from TRBV10-3 and TRBJ2-5; TRBD2 matches at 7 bases. There are 14 residues in the CDR3. Germline assignment: CDR1 ENHRY and CDR2 SYGVKD. Unmatched junction bases numbered 6, after V lost 4 bases and J lost 4 bases. The CDR3, as DNA: TGTGCCATCAGTGTATCTAGCGGCATAGAGACCCAGTACTTC. Protein: CAISVSSGIETQYF.

The chain is built from TRBV6-1 and TRBJ1-2; 8 nucleotides agree with TRBD1. This CDR3 spans 14 amino acids. Germline trimming cut 6 bases from V and 6 bases from J; bases unmatched to any gene: 9. Looked up from germline, CDR1 is MNHNS and CDR2 is SASEGT. The chain's CDR3 is CASSPGQGRNGYTF. The DNA of the CDR3 is TGTGCCAGCAGCCCCGGACAGGGAAGAAATGGCTACACCTTC.

The sample holds many counts of this clonotype. The CDR3 spells CASSTGRYYGYTF. Here the CDR3 DNA reads TGTGCCAGTAGCACGGGCAGGTACTATGGCTACACCTTC. The chain recombines TRBV19 with TRBJ1-2; unclear D gene. V shed 6 bases and J shed 3 bases, with 11 bases lying between them. Germline V CDR1 and CDR2: LNHDA, SQIVND (reference sequence). This CDR3 spans 13 amino acids.

This clonotype has ten or more counts. The chain recombines TRBV14 with TRBJ2-2, with D possibly being TRBD2 (6 bases). CDR1 is SGHDN and CDR2 is FVKESK in the germline V gene. The CDR3 totals 16 residues. V lost 2 bases, J lost 6 bases, and 16 bases lay in between. CDR3 region: CASSQRRARLAGELFF. CDR3 coding DNA: TGTGCCAGCAGCCAAAGGAGGGCCAGGTTGGCCGGGGAGCTGTTTTTT.

At least ten counts were recorded for this clonotype. The chain joins TRBV30 to TRBJ1-2; 7 bases match TRBD1. There are 13 residues in the CDR3. The germline gives CDR1 GTSNPN, CDR2 SVGIG (reference sequence). Trimming removed 2 bases from V and 10 bases from J; junction bases left unmatched: 10. The DNA of the CDR3 is TGTGCCTGGAGTAGTGGGGGGGGACAGTTCTACACCTTC. Its translation: CAWSSGGGQFYTF. The complete variable domain, with remaining parts taken from reference TRBV30 and TRBJ1-2, reads SQTIHQWPATLVQPVGSPLSLECTVEGTSNPNLYWYRQAAGRGLQLLFYSVGIGQISSEVPQNLSASRPQDRQFILSSKKLLLSDSGFYLCAWSSGGGQFYTFGSGTRLTVV.

The chain has TRBV24-1 and TRBJ1-2; D gene uncertain. CDR1 and CDR2 (germline): KGHDR, SFDVKD. Deletions cut 0 bases from V and 3 bases from J, with 13 bases between. The CDR3 consists of 16 residues. The CDR3 DNA is TGTGCCACCAGTGATTTGCGAGTAGGTGGGCACTATGGCTACACCTTC. It specifies CATSDLRVGGHYGYTF.

This chain links TRBV12-5 with TRBJ1-1, with D unclear. Trimming took off 4 bases at V and 1 base at J, with 10 bases between the two ends. Germline CDR1 LGHNT, CDR2 FRNRAP. CDR3 length equals 14 residues. Here the CDR3 DNA reads TGTGCTAGTGGTTCAAGGACGGAGAACACTGAAGCTTTCTTT. This translates into CASGSRTENTEAFF.

V is TRBV18 and J is TRBJ2-4, with a possible D match to TRBD2 (5 bases). V dropped 6 bases and J dropped 0 bases, with 18 bases sitting between them. The germline gives CDR1 KGHSH, CDR2 LQKENI. The CDR3 runs 17 residues. The CDR3 DNA reads as TGTGCCAGCTCCCTGAGAGGGCAAAGTCTAGCCAAAAACATTCAGTACTTC. This translates into CASSLRGQSLAKNIQYF.

This chain connects TRBV11-2 to TRBJ2-7; 9 nucleotides agree with TRBD2. The trim removed 5 bases at V and 2 bases at J, leaving 10 bases unmatched. The length of the CDR3 is 16 residues. CDR1 and CDR2 (germline): SGHAT, FQNNGV. The CDR3 nucleotides are TGTGCCAGCAGCCACCCAGCGGGAGGAGGACCCTACGAGCAGTACTTC. This sequence encodes CASSHPAGGGPYEQYF.

This clonotype was detected many times. A read error may be the cause here, since a much bigger clone is one base away. The chain combines TRBV11-3 with TRBJ2-5; 8 bases line up with TRBD1. The CDR3 spans 14 residues. Germline V CDR1 and CDR2: SGHNT, YENEEA. CDR3 bases: TGTGCCGGCAGCCCCTGGACAGGGCAAGAGACCCAGTACTTC. Protein sequence: CAGSPWTGQETQYF.

At least ten counts were recorded for this clonotype. The chain joins TRBV29-1 to TRBJ2-2, with D maybe TRBD2 (5 bases). Per the germline V gene, CDR1 is SQVTM and CDR2 is ANQGSEA. Between the trimmed V and J ends, which lost 7 bases and 6 bases, there was a span of 6 bases. This CDR3 has 10 amino acids. For the CDR3, the DNA is TGCAGCGCGGGGTCCGGGGAGCTGTTTTTT. The encoded protein is CSAGSGELFF.

In this sample, this clonotype turned up once. The rearrangement uses TRBV28 and TRBJ2-7, with D possibly TRBD2 on 6 matching bases. Trimming took off 5 bases at V and 4 bases at J, with 21 bases between the two ends. The CDR3 contains 16 residues. The germline V gene has CDR1 MDHEN and CDR2 SYDVKM. This CDR3 is CASSPLLAPGRYEQYF. The DNA of the CDR3 is TGTGCCAGCAGTCCGTTACTAGCCCCGGGGAGGTACGAGCAGTACTTC. Drawing the rest from reference TRBV28 and TRBJ2-7, the complete variable domain is DVKVTQSSRYLVKRTGEKVFLECVQDMDHENMFWYRQDPGLGLRLIYFSYDVKMKEKGDIPEGYSVSREKKERFSLILESASTNQTSMYLCASSPLLAPGRYEQYFGPGTRLTVT.

This clonotype showed up many times. The chain is built from TRBV6-5 and TRBJ2-2; D perhaps matches TRBD2 (7 bases). The germline V and J ends were trimmed by 0 bases and 6 bases, with 17 bases remaining between them. This CDR3 is 17 amino acids long. The germline V gene encodes CDR1 MNHEY and CDR2 SVGAGI. The CDR3 nucleotides read TGTGCCAGCAGTTACTCGAAGGTGGCGGGGGCGGCCGGGGAGCTGTTTTTT. Encoded protein: CASSYSKVAGAAGELFF.

This chain links TRBV6-5 with TRBJ2-7; D uncertain. Germline V gene data show CDR1 as MNHEY and CDR2 as SVGAGI. This CDR3 contains 13 residues. Trimming pared 4 bases from V and 2 bases from J, leaving 9 bases between. The CDR3 sequence: CASSWTDTYEQYF. CDR3 nucleotides: TGTGCCAGCAGTTGGACCGATACCTACGAGCAGTACTTC.

The chain carries TRBV24-1 and TRBJ2-5; 7 bases agree with TRBD1. J was trimmed by 1 base and V by 4 bases; bases with no gene match: 5. The CDR3 loop spans 15 amino acids. Germline V lookup: CDR1 KGHDR, CDR2 SFDVKD. Here the CDR3 DNA reads TGTGCCACCAGTGAGGCAACAGGGGCCCAAGAGACCCAGTACTTC. This sequence encodes CATSEATGAQETQYF.

This clonotype was detected a few times. The V call is TRBV20-1, the J call TRBJ2-5, with 8 nucleotides matching TRBD1. Germline-derived CDR1 and CDR2 are DFQATT and SNEGSKA (reference sequence). This CDR3 contains 13 residues. As DNA, the CDR3 is TGCGGAGCGTGGGACAGGCTAGCGGAGACCCAGTACTTC. Protein sequence: CGAWDRLAETQYF.

This clonotype was detected a few times. This sequence joins TRBV4-1 and TRBJ2-7; D is unclear. The CDR3 covers 13 residues. CDR1 and CDR2 from the germline V gene are MGHRA and YSYEKL. The V and J ends lost 0 bases and 2 bases respectively, with 5 bases between them. In nucleotides, the CDR3 is TGCGCCAGCAGCCAAGATGGGACCTACGAGCAGTACTTC. Residues: CASSQDGTYEQYF.

This clonotype was picked up many times. This rearrangement joins TRBV5-1 to TRBJ2-7; 7 bases are shared with TRBD2. The CDR3 has 14 amino acids. After removal of 4 bases from V and 0 bases from J, the junction contained 4 bases not matched to a gene. Germline V lookup: CDR1 SGHRS, CDR2 YFSETQ. The CDR3 region has the DNA TGCGCCAGCAGCCTAGCGGAGAGCTCCTACGAGCAGTACTTC. Its protein product is CASSLAESSYEQYF.

This clonotype was counted at least ten times. The chain has TRBV6-2 or TRBV6-3 and TRBJ2-5; 12 bases align to TRBD2. The CDR3 has 18 residues. Germline-derived CDR1 and CDR2 are MNHEY and SVGEGT. Germline trimming cut 1 base from V and 4 bases from J; bases unmatched to any gene: 10. The CDR3, as DNA: TGTGCCAGCAGTTACTTCCTAAGGGCTAGCGGGAGGGCAGAGACCCAGTACTTC. Translated, it gives CASSYFLRASGRAETQYF.

This clonotype showed up many times. The J gene is TRBJ2-7, the V gene TRBV6-1; 8 nucleotides agree with TRBD1. The germline CDR1 and CDR2 sequences are MNHNS and SASEGT. After removal of 5 bases from V and 3 bases from J, the junction contained 12 bases not matched to a gene. The CDR3 length is 16 residues. CDR3: CASSKQTGVVYYEQYF. DNA of the CDR3: TGTGCCAGCAGTAAACAGACAGGGGTCGTTTACTACGAGCAGTACTTC.